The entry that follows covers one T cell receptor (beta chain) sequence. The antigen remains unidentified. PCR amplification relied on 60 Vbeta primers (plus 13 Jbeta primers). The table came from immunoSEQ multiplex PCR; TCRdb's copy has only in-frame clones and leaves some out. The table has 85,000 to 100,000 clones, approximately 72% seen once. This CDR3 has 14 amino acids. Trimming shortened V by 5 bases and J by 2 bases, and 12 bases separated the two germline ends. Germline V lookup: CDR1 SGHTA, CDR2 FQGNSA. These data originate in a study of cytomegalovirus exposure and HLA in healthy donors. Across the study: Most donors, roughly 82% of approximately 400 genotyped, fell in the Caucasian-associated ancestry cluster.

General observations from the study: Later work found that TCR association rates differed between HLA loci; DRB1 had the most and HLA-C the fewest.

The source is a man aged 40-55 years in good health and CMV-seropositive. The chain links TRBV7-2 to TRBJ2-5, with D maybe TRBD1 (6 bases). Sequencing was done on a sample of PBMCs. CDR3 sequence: CASSRTGFQETQYF. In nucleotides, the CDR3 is TGTGCCAGCAGCCGTACAGGGTTTCAAGAGACCCAGTACTTC.